Below, 30 T cell receptor beta chains from the same sample are listed, as sequenced in a study of graft-versus-host responses after intestinal transplantation. Antigen specificity for these receptors is unknown. This table comes from immunoSEQ multiplex PCR, and its TCRdb copy is limited to in-frame clones, with some not included. In the table there are about 85,000 clones, 85% to 95% of which are singletons. This sample comprised unstimulated CD8+ T cells sorted from spleen or lymph node cells, obtained before transplant. Every receptor here comes from a human donor who was the organ donor for an intestinal transplant.

This rearrangement joins TRBV6-1 to TRBJ2-1, with D hard to call. Germline V gives CDR1 MNHNS, CDR2 SASEGT. The CDR3 totals 12 residues. The germline V and J ends were trimmed by 5 bases and 9 bases, with 11 bases remaining between them. The CDR3 sequence: CASSLGASEQFF. In DNA, the CDR3 is TGTGCCAGCAGTCTGGGCGCAAGTGAGCAGTTCTTC.

The chain uses TRBV4-3 and TRBJ1-2, with D tentatively TRBD1 (5 bases). The CDR3 is made up of 15 amino acids. Germline CDR1 and CDR2: LGHNA and YSLEER. V lost 2 bases, J lost 1 base, and 11 bases lay in between. In DNA form, the CDR3 reads TGCGCCAGCAGCCAAACGGACAAGTTTAACTATGGCTACACCTTC. Protein product: CASSQTDKFNYGYTF.

V gene TRBV4-1 combines with J gene TRBJ1-6; 8 bases map to TRBD1. There are 17 residues in the CDR3. Germline assignment: CDR1 MGHRA and CDR2 YSYEKL. J lost 10 bases, V lost 0 bases, and 11 bases had no gene match. This chain's CDR3 is CASSQEGSGGSRSPLHF. CDR3 nucleotides: TGCGCCAGCAGCCAAGAAGGTTCAGGGGGCAGTCGGTCACCCCTCCACTTT.

V usage is TRBV19 and J usage is TRBJ2-7, with no clear D. The CDR3 spans 15 residues. Germline CDR1 and CDR2: LNHDA and SQIVND (reference sequence). V lost 1 base to trimming and J lost 0 bases, with 10 bases between them. The CDR3 here is CASSIGSGTSYEQYF. CDR3 nucleotides: TGTGCCAGTAGTATAGGGAGTGGCACCTCCTACGAGCAGTACTTC.

The chain couples TRBV7-9 to TRBJ2-1; 13 bases line up with TRBD2. J lost 4 bases, V lost 6 bases, and 15 bases had no gene match. The CDR3 is 19 amino acids. Germline V gene data show CDR1 as SEHNR and CDR2 as FQNEAQ (reference sequence). The chain's CDR3 is CASRPAGLAGDPPYNEQFF. The CDR3 DNA reads TGTGCCAGCAGGCCCGCCGGACTAGCGGGAGACCCGCCGTACAATGAGCAGTTCTTC. Supplemented by reference TRBV7-9 and TRBJ2-1, the full variable domain reads DTGVSQNPRHKITKRGQNVTFRCDPISEHNRLYWYRQTLGQGPEFLTYFQNEAQLEKSRLLSDRFSAERPKGSFSTLEIQRTEQGDSAMYLCASRPAGLAGDPPYNEQFFGPGTRLTVL.

CDR3 coding DNA: TGTGCCAGCAGTTTACGCCTCAGGTTAGCGGGAGTATACGAGCAGTACTTC. Residues: CASSLRLRLAGVYEQYF. The chain links TRBV27 to TRBJ2-7; 9 bases align to TRBD2. V was clipped by 2 bases and J by 4 bases; unmatched bases: 12. Germline-derived CDR1 and CDR2 are MNHEY and SMNVEV (reference sequence). The CDR3 sequence is 17 residues long.

In DNA, the CDR3 is TGTGCCAGCAGTGAATTGACCGGGACTAGAGGGAACACAGATACGCAGTATTTT. It specifies CASSELTGTRGNTDTQYF. This chain uses TRBV2 with TRBJ2-3; 8 positions agree with TRBD2. CDR1 is SNHLY, CDR2 FYNNEI, per germline. The CDR3 is 18 amino acids. V trimming: 2 bases; J trimming: 2 bases; junction bases outside the gene matches: 12.

The genes are TRBV5-1 and TRBJ2-7; TRBD1 might be the D (5 bases). Trimming removed 2 bases at V and 0 bases at J, with 9 bases between. Germline CDR1 reads SGHRS; CDR2 reads YFSETQ. CDR3 length equals 14 residues. This CDR3 is CASSFGGASYEQYF. CDR3 nucleotides: TGCGCCAGCAGCTTTGGTGGGGCCTCCTACGAGCAGTACTTC.

The rearrangement links TRBV2 to TRBJ1-1; D uncertain. CDR1 is SNHLY, CDR2 FYNNEI, per germline. The CDR3 sequence is 9 residues long. The V gene lost 10 bases and the J gene lost 10 bases, with 10 bases spanning the gap. The CDR3 sequence is CATTAPAFF. As DNA, the CDR3 is TGTGCCACCACGGCCCCAGCTTTCTTT. Full variable domain (remainder filled in from reference TRBV2 and TRBJ1-1): EPEVTQTPSHQVTQMGQEVILRCVPISNHLYFYWYRQILGQKVEFLVSFYNNEISEKSEIFDDQFSVERPDGSNFTLKIRSTKLEDSAMYFCATTAPAFFGQGTRLTVV.

The chain links TRBV7-8 to TRBJ1-4; D ambiguous. The CDR3 runs to 12 residues. V shed 2 bases and J shed 8 bases, with 6 bases lying between them. CDR1 is SGHVS, CDR2 FQNEAQ, per germline. The CDR3 DNA follows: TGTGCCAGCAGCTTATACGGGGAAAAACTGTTTTTT. This encodes CASSLYGEKLFF.

The genes are TRBV2 and TRBJ1-1; no clear D gene. This CDR3 is built from 11 residues. V lost 6 bases and J lost 1, with 3 bases in between. Germline V lookup: CDR1 SNHLY, CDR2 FYNNEI. The CDR3 reads CASRENTEAFF. The CDR3 DNA is TGTGCCAGCAGGGAGAACACTGAAGCTTTCTTT.

The rearrangement links TRBV2 to TRBJ2-7; the match to TRBD2 covers 7 bases. Germline CDR1 reads SNHLY; CDR2 reads FYNNEI. V gave up 7 bases and J gave up 2 bases; unmatched junction bases: 2. The CDR3 length is 12 residues. In DNA form, the CDR3 reads TGTGCCAGCATCGGGGGGACCTACGAGCAGTACTTC. This codes for CASIGGTYEQYF.

This clone was observed a few times. CDR3 nucleotide sequence: TGCGCCAGCAGACCTACACGGACAGGGAGTTACTACGAGCAGTACTTC. This encodes CASRPTRTGSYYEQYF. The chain joins TRBV5-1 to TRBJ2-7; 8 bases line up with TRBD1. The CDR3 has 16 amino acids. The V gene's germline CDR1 is SGHRS and CDR2 YFSETQ. The V and J ends lost 5 bases and 3 bases, in that order; junction bases with no gene match: 13.

This clone was counted between two and nine times. The J gene is TRBJ1-2, the V gene TRBV5-1; unclear D gene. Germline CDR1 and CDR2: SGHRS and YFSETQ. V was clipped by 0 bases and J by 1 base, with 4 bases between them. This CDR3 has 13 residues. CDR3 DNA sequence: TGCGCCAGCAGCTTGGACAGTAACTATGGCTACACCTTC. It specifies CASSLDSNYGYTF.

This clone was observed a single time. The chain employs TRBV5-1 and TRBJ2-3, with TRBD2 identical over 11 bases. Germline trimming cut 2 bases from V and 6 bases from J; bases unmatched to any gene: 8. The CDR3 is 16 residues long. CDR1 SGHRS and CDR2 YFSETQ come from the germline V gene. CDR3 in DNA: TGCGCCAGCAGCTTACTAGCGGGGGCGGGAGAGGATACGCAGTATTTT. Its protein is CASSLLAGAGEDTQYF. The variable domain in full, completed from reference TRBV5-1 and TRBJ2-3, reads KAGVTQTPRYLIKTRGQQVTLSCSPISGHRSVSWYQQTPGQGLQFLFEYFSETQRNKGNFPGRFSGRQFSNSRSEMNVSTLELGDSALYLCASSLLAGAGEDTQYFGPGTRLTVL.

V and J are TRBV4-1 and TRBJ2-3, with unresolved D. The V gene's germline CDR1 is MGHRA and CDR2 YSYEKL. V was clipped by 1 base and J by 4 bases, with 9 bases between them. The length of the CDR3 is 14 residues. CDR3: CASSQGVLSDTQYF. The CDR3 DNA reads as TGCGCCAGCAGCCAAGGGGTGTTATCAGATACGCAGTATTTT.

This clone was counted only a few times. The chain joins TRBV19 to TRBJ2-7; D call uncertain. The CDR3 is 11 residues long. Per the germline V gene, CDR1 is LNHDA and CDR2 is SQIVND (reference sequence). Trimming removed 5 bases from V and 4 bases from J, with 6 bases in between. The CDR3 region has the DNA TGTGCCAGTAGTTGGGGTTACGAGCAGTACTTC. Translated, it gives CASSWGYEQYF. Supplemented by reference TRBV19 and TRBJ2-7, the full variable domain reads DGGITQSPKYLFRKEGQNVTLSCEQNLNHDAMYWYRQDPGQGLRLIYYSQIVNDFQKGDIAEGYSVSREKKESFPLTVTSAQKNPTAFYLCASSWGYEQYFGPGTRLTVT.

Only a few counts were recorded for this clone. The rearrangement links TRBV13 to TRBJ2-5, with 7 bases identical to TRBD1. CDR1 and CDR2 (germline): PRHDT, FYEKMQ (reference sequence). V shed 5 bases, J shed 3 bases, and the junction held 6 bases outside the gene matches. The CDR3 sequence is 14 residues long. The CDR3 is CASSKNQGEETQYF. CDR3 sequence (DNA): TGTGCCAGCAGCAAGAACCAGGGGGAAGAGACCCAGTACTTC.

This clone is a singleton in its sample. The genes are TRBV4-1 and TRBJ1-1, with 7 bases lining up with TRBD1. The CDR3 extends over 15 amino acids. Germline CDR1 reads MGHRA; CDR2 reads YSYEKL. With 7 bases clipped from V and 1 base from J, the junction kept 9 bases outside the gene matches. CDR3 bases: TGCGCCAGCAAGGTCACCACAGGGGAGAACACTGAAGCTTTCTTT. It is translated as CASKVTTGENTEAFF.

The V call is TRBV6-1, the J call TRBJ2-7; no firm D call. Germline assignment: CDR1 MNHNS and CDR2 SASEGT. The V end was cut by 2 bases, the J end by 6 bases, with 14 bases between. The CDR3 loop spans 14 amino acids. The CDR3 DNA reads TGTGCCAGCAGTGAATACGGTCCTTCCCCCGAGCAGTACTTC. It is translated as CASSEYGPSPEQYF.

The V and J genes are TRBV27 and TRBJ2-7, with 8 nucleotides matching TRBD2. The CDR3 is 17 amino acids. CDR1 is MNHEY, CDR2 SMNVEV, per germline (reference sequence). V was pared by 6 bases and J by 3 bases, with 16 bases of the junction left unmatched. CDR3 nucleotides: TGTGCCAGCAGCAGAAGTGGGGGAGCGGGAGTTGTCTACGAGCAGTACTTC. As protein: CASSRSGGAGVVYEQYF.

The chain recombines TRBV6-5 with TRBJ1-4; a weak D match, TRBD1 (5 bases). Germline lookup yields CDR1 MNHEY and CDR2 SVGAGI. There are 15 residues in the CDR3. V lost 3 bases and J lost 8, with 16 bases in between. CDR3 loop: CASSYLGGGGEKLFF. CDR3 nucleotides: TGTGCCAGCAGTTATCTGGGGGGAGGAGGAGAAAAACTGTTTTTT.

J is TRBJ1-5 and V is TRBV27, with D hard to call. CDR1 and CDR2 (germline): MNHEY, SMNVEV (reference sequence). V lost 5 bases and J 3 bases, leaving 5 bases between the germline ends. The CDR3 runs 12 residues. This chain's CDR3 is CASSDPNQPQHF. DNA of the CDR3: TGTGCCAGCAGTGACCCCAATCAGCCCCAGCATTTT.

The genes are TRBV4-1 and TRBJ1-4; D gene uncertain. V shed 2 bases and J shed 3 bases, with 16 bases lying between them. The CDR3 length is 17 residues. In germline, CDR1 is MGHRA, CDR2 YSYEKL. CDR3 coding DNA: TGCGCCAGCAGCCAACCCGGACGTCGGAAGGCTAATGAAAAACTGTTTTTT. Translated: CASSQPGRRKANEKLFF.

V gene TRBV5-6 combines with J gene TRBJ2-1; possibly TRBD2 for D (6 bases). With 2 bases removed from V and 3 bases from J, the gap between germline ends came to 9 bases. Germline CDR1 reads SGHDT; CDR2 reads YYEEEE. The CDR3 covers 14 residues. The chain's CDR3 is CASSFETSYNEQFF. The CDR3 nucleotides are TGTGCCAGCAGCTTTGAGACTAGCTACAATGAGCAGTTCTTC.

The rearrangement uses TRBV27 and TRBJ2-3; D possibly matches TRBD1 or TRBD2 (5 bases each). The V and J ends lost 8 bases and 7 bases respectively, with 13 bases between them. CDR3 length: 12 residues. Germline V CDR1 and CDR2: MNHEY, SMNVEV (reference sequence). CDR3 residues: CASRDDSNTQYF. The CDR3 DNA reads as TGTGCCAGCCGGGACGACAGCAATACGCAGTATTTT.

The rearrangement links TRBV14 to TRBJ2-1, with 9 nucleotides matching TRBD1. The V gene's germline CDR1 is SGHDN and CDR2 FVKESK. V gave up 6 bases and J gave up 6 bases; unmatched junction bases: 9. The length of the CDR3 is 15 residues. This chain's CDR3 is CASSKPGTGTNEQFF. CDR3 coding DNA: TGTGCCAGCAGTAAACCGGGGACAGGGACCAATGAGCAGTTCTTC.

J is TRBJ2-1 and V is TRBV5-6, with D possibly matching TRBD2 (5 bases). V lost 4 bases and J lost 6, with 11 bases in between. The CDR3 covers 13 residues. Germline V gives CDR1 SGHDT, CDR2 YYEEEE. The CDR3, as DNA: TGTGCCAGCAGCAGCACTAGAGCCAATGAGCAGTTCTTC. Protein product: CASSSTRANEQFF.

The chain recombines TRBV5-1 with TRBJ1-1, with D unresolved. Deletions cut 4 bases from V and 1 base from J, with 14 bases between. CDR1 SGHRS and CDR2 YFSETQ come from the germline V gene. The CDR3 sequence is 15 residues long. The CDR3 sequence is CASSAGRPQNTEAFF. In nucleotides, the CDR3 is TGCGCCAGCAGCGCCGGGAGGCCACAGAACACTGAAGCTTTCTTT.

The rearrangement uses TRBV5-6 and TRBJ2-1; TRBD2 matches 11 bases. Germline values: CDR1 SGHDT, CDR2 YYEEEE. The CDR3 spans 14 residues. V lost 4 bases and J lost 6; bases outside the gene matches: 3. The CDR3 DNA follows: TGTGCCAGCAGCCCGGGACTAGCGGTCAATGAGCAGTTCTTC. This gives the protein CASSPGLAVNEQFF. Combining the CDR3 with reference TRBV5-6 and TRBJ2-1 gives the whole variable domain DAGVTQSPTHLIKTRGQQVTLRCSPKSGHDTVSWYQQALGQGPQFIFQYYEEEERQRGNFPDRFSGHQFPNYSSELNVNALLLGDSALYLCASSPGLAVNEQFFGPGTRLTVL.